The 10 T cell receptor beta chains presented below share a single source sample, sequenced in a study of cytomegalovirus exposure and HLA in healthy donors. PCR was performed using 60 Vbeta and 13 Jbeta primers. Sequenced by immunoSEQ multiplex PCR; TCRdb stores in-frame clones only, minus some. The sample carries fewer than 250,000 clones, roughly 77% recorded once. Sequences were obtained from PBMCs. The receptors shown here come from a man aged 30 to 45 in good health and CMV-seropositive.

In DNA form, the CDR3 reads TGTGCCAGCAGCGACGGACAGGCCCATGGCTACACCTTC. It is translated as CASSDGQAHGYTF. The gene calls are TRBV9 and TRBJ1-2, with 7 positions matching TRBD1. CDR3 length: 13 amino acids. Germline trimming cut 3 bases from V and 6 bases from J; bases unmatched to any gene: 5. The germline V gene encodes CDR1 SGDLS and CDR2 YYNGEE.

The V call is TRBV4-3, the J call TRBJ2-2; 9 bases are a match to TRBD2. Germline CDR1 reads LGHNA; CDR2 reads YSLEER. This CDR3 is built from 17 residues. V was clipped by 4 bases and J by 4 bases; unmatched bases: 10. CDR3 coding DNA: TGCGCCAGCAGCCGAGATGTAGCGGGGGCGGGCACCGGGGAGCTGTTTTTT. It yields the protein CASSRDVAGAGTGELFF.

This clone has a handful of counts. DNA of the CDR3: TGTGCCAGCAGCAAGACAGGGTACGAGCAGTACTTC. Translating gives CASSKTGYEQYF. This rearrangement joins TRBV28 to TRBJ2-7; TRBD1 agrees at 7 bases. The germline CDR1 and CDR2 sequences are MDHEN and SYDVKM. This CDR3 region has 12 residues. V trimming: 6 bases; J trimming: 4 bases; junction bases outside the gene matches: 3.

Only a few counts were recorded for this clone. The chain employs TRBV7-2 and TRBJ2-6; tentative D call: TRBD2 (5 bases). Germline V CDR1 and CDR2: SGHTA, FQGNSA. This CDR3 is 17 amino acids long. V was clipped by 5 bases and J by 1 base, with 15 bases between them. The CDR3 DNA reads TGTGCCAGCAGCCCTAGACACGGAGGTTCTGGGGCCAACGTCCTGACTTTC. This sequence encodes CASSPRHGGSGANVLTF.

The chain recombines TRBV27 with TRBJ2-1, with 9 nucleotides matching TRBD2. The CDR3 contains 15 residues. Germline CDR1 reads MNHEY; CDR2 reads SMNVEV (reference sequence). The trim removed 2 bases at V and 4 bases at J, leaving 3 bases unmatched. In nucleotides, the CDR3 is TGTGCCAGCAGTTTAGCACTAGCGGGTTACAATGAGCAGTTCTTC. This encodes CASSLALAGYNEQFF.

This clone occurred once. This rearrangement joins TRBV19 to TRBJ1-5, with a tentative D call TRBD1 (6 bases). With 1 base removed from V and 6 bases from J, the gap between germline ends came to 13 bases. CDR3 length: 15 amino acids. CDR1 and CDR2 (germline): LNHDA, SQIVND (reference sequence). In DNA, the CDR3 is TGTGCCAGTAGTATAGCGACAGGCGGGTCTCAGCCCCAGCATTTT. Translating gives CASSIATGGSQPQHF.

The chain carries TRBV2 and TRBJ2-5, with D tentatively TRBD1 (7 bases). Between the trimmed V and J ends, which lost 6 bases and 5 bases, there was a span of 13 bases. This CDR3 has 13 residues. In germline, CDR1 is SNHLY, CDR2 FYNNEI. CDR3 DNA: TGTGCCAGCAGGCGGGCAGGGGGGGAGACCCAGTACTTC. Translating gives CASRRAGGETQYF.

The rearrangement joins TRBV5-4 to TRBJ2-3, with D perhaps matching TRBD2 (5 bases). The germline gives CDR1 SGHNT, CDR2 YYREEE (reference sequence). The CDR3 is 15 residues long. V was clipped by 2 bases and J by 0 bases, with 10 bases between them. The CDR3 here is CASSLADPSTDTQYF. The DNA of the CDR3 is TGTGCCAGCAGCTTAGCGGATCCTAGCACAGATACGCAGTATTTT. Looking up the rest from reference TRBV5-4 and TRBJ2-3 gives the full variable domain: ETGVTQSPTHLIKTRGQQVTLRCSSQSGHNTVSWYQQALGQGPQFIFQYYREEENGRGNFPPRFSGLQFPNYSSELNVNALELDDSALYLCASSLADPSTDTQYFGPGTRLTVL.

Regarding this clone: This sample also contains other DNA sequences that code for the same CDR3. The chain is built from TRBV25-1 and TRBJ1-1; no firm D call. The germline V gene encodes CDR1 MGHDK and CDR2 SYGVNS. The CDR3 is 13 amino acids. Between the trimmed V and J ends, which lost 8 bases and 1 base, there was a span of 11 bases. The CDR3 coding sequence is TGTGCCAGCTCGGGTGGAACGAACACTGAAGCTTTCTTT. It is translated as CASSGGTNTEAFF. Full variable domain (rest looked up from reference TRBV25-1 and TRBJ1-1): EADIYQTPRYLVIGTGKKITLECSQTMGHDKMYWYQQDPGMELHLIHYSYGVNSTEKGDLSSESTVSRIRTEHFPLTLESARPSHTSQYLCASSGGTNTEAFFGQGTRLTVV.

This clone has only a few counts. V gene TRBV5-1 combines with J gene TRBJ1-3, with TRBD1 matching over 11 bases. The junction had 2 bases not matched to a gene; V was cut back by 3 bases and J by 0 bases. The CDR3 length is 16 residues. In germline, CDR1 is SGHRS, CDR2 YFSETQ. The CDR3 protein is CASSWTGGPSGNTIYF. The CDR3, as DNA: TGCGCCAGCAGCTGGACAGGGGGCCCCTCTGGAAACACCATATATTTT.